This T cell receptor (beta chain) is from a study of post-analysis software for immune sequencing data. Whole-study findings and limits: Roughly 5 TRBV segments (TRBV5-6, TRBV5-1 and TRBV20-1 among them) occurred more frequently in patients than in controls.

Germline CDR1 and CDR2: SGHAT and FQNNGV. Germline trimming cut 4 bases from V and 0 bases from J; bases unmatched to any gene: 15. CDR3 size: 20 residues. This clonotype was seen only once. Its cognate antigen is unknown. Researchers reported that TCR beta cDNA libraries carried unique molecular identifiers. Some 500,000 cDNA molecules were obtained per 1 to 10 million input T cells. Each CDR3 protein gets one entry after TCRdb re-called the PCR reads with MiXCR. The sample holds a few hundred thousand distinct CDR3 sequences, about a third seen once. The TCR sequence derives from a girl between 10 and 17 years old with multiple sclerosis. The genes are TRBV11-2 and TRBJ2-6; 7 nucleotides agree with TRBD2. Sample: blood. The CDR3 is CASSSLQRGTPYSGANVLTF. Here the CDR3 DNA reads TGTGCCAGCAGCTCCCTCCAGCGGGGCACCCCGTACTCTGGGGCCAACGTCCTGACTTTC.